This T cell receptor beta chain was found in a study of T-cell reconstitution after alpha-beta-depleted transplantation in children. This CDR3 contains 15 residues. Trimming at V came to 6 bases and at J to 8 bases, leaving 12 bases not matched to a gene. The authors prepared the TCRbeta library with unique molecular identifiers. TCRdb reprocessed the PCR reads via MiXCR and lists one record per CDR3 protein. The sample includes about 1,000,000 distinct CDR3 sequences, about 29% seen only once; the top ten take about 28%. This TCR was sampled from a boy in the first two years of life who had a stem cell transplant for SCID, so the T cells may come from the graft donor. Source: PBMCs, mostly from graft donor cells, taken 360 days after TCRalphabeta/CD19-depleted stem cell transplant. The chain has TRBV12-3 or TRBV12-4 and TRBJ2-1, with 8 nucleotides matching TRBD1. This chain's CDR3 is CASSIQGVGTDEQFF. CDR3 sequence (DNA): TGTGCCAGCAGCATACAGGGGGTTGGGACGGATGAGCAGTTCTTC.